This paragraph covers one TCR beta chain sequence. Its target is not known. The study reverse transcribed the entire isolated RNA, so it sequenced expressed TCRB transcripts. TCRdb's table, derived via immunoSEQ multiplex PCR, lists solely in-frame clones and lacks some. The sample lists around 340,000 clones; approximately 8.2% were seen once. These data are taken from a study of beta chain features in type 1 diabetes. Study results and caveats: Reduced insertions and increased deletions marked VDJ junctions in type 1 diabetes patients. Naive, central memory and regulatory TCRB repertoires appeared more similar among patients than healthy donors.

The ends were cut back, 2 bases at V and 5 bases at J, with 9 bases in the middle. In germline, CDR1 is MNHNS, CDR2 SASEGT. This CDR3 is 13 amino acids long. Material for sequencing was central memory CD4+ T cells from blood. The chain recombines TRBV6-1 with TRBJ2-5; D call uncertain. This TCR was recovered from a young woman in good health. The CDR3 bases are TGTGCCAGCAGTGAACAGGAAAGGGAGACCCAGTACTTC. As protein: CASSEQERETQYF.